The 11 T cell receptor beta chains below were found in one sample sequenced in a study of T cells in Graves' hyperthyroidism and ophthalmopathy (dated by TCRdb to the late 2010s). The library was made by multiplex PCR. Sequencing instrument: Illumina HiSeq 2000. TCR beta CDR3 regions were amplified from RNA transcripts. A first-round RT-PCR of the TCR CDR3 used the HTBI primer set with the Qiagen OneStep RT-PCR kit. TCRdb reworked the public reads: Q25 trimming with fastp, MiXCR clone assembly, productive beta chains retained. A single entry per CDR3 protein holds the most common genes and DNA from its merged rows. For this sample there are 640,000 or so distinct CDR3 sequences; 14% appear just once. 6.5% to 9% of the sample belongs to the ten largest clones. Sequenced material: blood. The origin of the receptors is a woman aged 18-29 years with Graves' ophthalmopathy.

This clonotype was counted at least ten times. V is TRBV15 and J is TRBJ2-1, with D uncertain. The CDR3 sequence is 17 residues long. V was pared by 5 bases and J by 1 base, with 18 bases between. Germline loops: CDR1 LNHNV, CDR2 YYDKDF (reference sequence). CDR3 protein: CATSGTRLGKSYNEQFF. In DNA, the CDR3 is TGTGCCACCAGCGGAACCCGCCTAGGAAAATCCTACAATGAGCAGTTCTTC. The full variable domain, with the rest looked up from reference TRBV15 and TRBJ2-1, is DAMVIQNPRYQVTQFGKPVTLSCSQTLNHNVMYWYQQKSSQAPKLLFHYYDKDFNNEADTPDNFQSRRPNTSFCFLDIRSPGLGDTAMYLCATSGTRLGKSYNEQFFGPGTRLTVL.

Ten or more counts support this clonotype. The genes are TRBV4-1 and TRBJ1-1, with D possibly matching TRBD1 (6 bases). Germline V gene data show CDR1 as MGHRA and CDR2 as YSYEKL. The CDR3 is made up of 17 amino acids. V was trimmed by 1 base and J by 0 bases, leaving 15 bases between them. CDR3 bases: TGCGCCAGCAGCCAAGCGGCTAGGGGGGCGCTGAACACTGAAGCTTTCTTT. Its protein is CASSQAARGALNTEAFF.

In its sample, this clonotype was seen many times. The chain employs TRBV6-2 or TRBV6-3 and TRBJ1-5, with a tentative D call TRBD1 (5 bases). CDR1 MNHEY and CDR2 SVGEGT come from the germline V gene. V lost 4 bases to trimming and J lost 0 bases, with 10 bases between them. This CDR3 contains 15 residues. The chain's CDR3 is CASSSGLHSNQPQHF. The CDR3 DNA sequence: TGTGCCAGCAGTTCGGGACTCCATAGCAATCAGCCCCAGCATTTT.

The chain carries TRBV3-1 and TRBJ2-7; no reliable D call. The CDR3 sequence is 15 residues long. The V and J ends lost 4 bases and 3 bases respectively, with 16 bases between them. Germline CDR1 LGHDT, CDR2 YNNKEL (reference sequence). The CDR3 sequence is CASSPTATQFYEQYF. In DNA, the CDR3 is TGTGCCAGCAGCCCCACCGCGACCCAATTCTACGAGCAGTACTTC.

This clonotype came up many times. This chain joins TRBV5-1 and TRBJ1-2, with D possibly being TRBD1 (6 bases). The CDR3 consists of 15 residues. Germline-derived CDR1 and CDR2 are SGHRS and YFSETQ. The ends were cut back, 4 bases at V and 5 bases at J, with 18 bases in the middle. The CDR3: CASSPLRQVPYGYTF. In nucleotides, the CDR3 is TGCGCCAGCAGCCCATTGAGACAGGTCCCTTATGGCTACACCTTC.

This chain connects TRBV5-4 to TRBJ2-2; 7 nucleotides align to TRBD1. This CDR3 is built from 15 residues. With V trimmed by 1 base and J by 3 bases, 3 bases remained unmatched. Germline CDR1 SGHNT, CDR2 YYREEE (reference sequence). CDR3 sequence reads: CASSLPQGDTGELFF. The CDR3 DNA sequence: TGTGCCAGCAGCTTGCCTCAGGGGGACACCGGGGAGCTGTTTTTT.

This clonotype was found a few times. This clone may be a read error of a much larger clone one base away. Since the CDR3 does not end with the conserved phenylalanine or tryptophan, this likely comes from a read error. The chain joins TRBV7-2 to TRBJ1-4; tentatively, D is TRBD1 (5 bases). CDR1 is SGHTA and CDR2 is FQGNSA in the germline V gene. Trimming pared 5 bases from V and 3 bases from J, leaving 10 bases between. The CDR3 extends over 14 amino acids. The DNA of the CDR3 is TGTGCCAGCAGCCTGGGGGTAGCTAATGAAAAACTGTTTCTT. Translated, it gives CASSLGVANEKLFL.

This clonotype was seen a few times. The rearrangement joins TRBV6-2 or TRBV6-3 to TRBJ2-1; TRBD1 agrees at 8 bases. V lost 1 base and J lost 6; bases outside the gene matches: 11. Germline assignment: CDR1 MNHEY and CDR2 SVGEGT. The CDR3 sequence is 17 residues long. CDR3 nucleotides: TGTGCCAGCAGTTACTGGAGACCGGGACAGGCGATCAATGAGCAGTTCTTC. Residues: CASSYWRPGQAINEQFF.

This clonotype was picked up many times. The chain combines TRBV7-9 with TRBJ1-2; D is uncertain. This CDR3 is 13 amino acids long. V was shortened by 1 base and J by 4 bases, with 7 bases between the two germline ends. The V gene's germline CDR1 is SEHNR and CDR2 FQNEAQ (reference sequence). In DNA, the CDR3 is TGTGCCAGCAGCTTAGAGGCTACCTATGGCTACACCTTC. It specifies CASSLEATYGYTF.

The rearrangement links TRBV13 to TRBJ1-2; TRBD1 matches 11 bases. The length of the CDR3 is 16 residues. The V gene's germline CDR1 is PRHDT and CDR2 FYEKMQ (reference sequence). The ends lost 5 bases at V and 4 bases at J; junction bases unmatched: 9. DNA for the CDR3: TGTGCCAGCAGCACTGGATGGACAGGGGGCGTCTATGGCTACACCTTC. Protein: CASSTGWTGGVYGYTF. Full variable domain (outside the CDR3, taken from reference TRBV13 and TRBJ1-2): AAGVIQSPRHLIKEKRETATLKCYPIPRHDTVYWYQQGPGQDPQFLISFYEKMQSDKGSIPDRFSAQQFSDYHSELNMSSLELGDSALYFCASSTGWTGGVYGYTFGSGTRLTVV.

This clonotype has a count of ten or more. The chain recombines TRBV6-6 with TRBJ1-1, with D hard to call. CDR3 length: 15 amino acids. V was cut by 0 bases and J by 5 bases, with 13 bases left in between. The germline CDR1 and CDR2 sequences are MNHNY and SVGAGI (reference sequence). CDR3 amino acids: CASSYSDPSRTEAFF. The CDR3 DNA sequence: TGTGCCAGCAGTTACTCGGACCCCTCGAGGACTGAAGCTTTCTTT.